This section outlines one T cell receptor beta chain sequence together with its context. The data were obtained in a study of early T cells in non-severe SARS-CoV-2 infection. TCRdb re-analysed the 5' RACE reads in MiXCR, keeping a single row per CDR3 protein. In the table there are about 69,000 distinct CDR3 sequences, under 9.5% of which are singletons. This CDR3 is 11 amino acids long. Germline values: CDR1 MNHEY, CDR2 SMNVEV (reference sequence). Trimming shortened V by 0 bases and J by 7 bases, and 3 bases separated the two germline ends. V is TRBV27 and J is TRBJ1-2; D is unclear. This sequence originates from an adult who was a healthcare worker with PCR-confirmed SARS-CoV-2 infection or an uninfected control (not recorded which). Sequences were obtained from whole blood. In DNA form, the CDR3 reads TGTGCCAGCAGTTTATCAAGTGGCTACACCTTC. It yields the protein CASSLSSGYTF.